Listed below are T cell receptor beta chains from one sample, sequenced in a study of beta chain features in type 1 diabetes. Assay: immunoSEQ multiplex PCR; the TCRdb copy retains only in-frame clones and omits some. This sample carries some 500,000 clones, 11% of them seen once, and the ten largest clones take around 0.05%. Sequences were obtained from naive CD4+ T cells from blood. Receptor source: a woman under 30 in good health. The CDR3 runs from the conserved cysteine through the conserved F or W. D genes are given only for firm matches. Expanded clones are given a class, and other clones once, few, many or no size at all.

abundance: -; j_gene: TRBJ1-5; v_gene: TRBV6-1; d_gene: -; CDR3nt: TGTGCCAGCAGTGAAGCTCCGCGGGGCTTAAAGGGTAATCAGCCCCAGCATTTT; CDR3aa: CASSEAPRGLKGNQPQHF
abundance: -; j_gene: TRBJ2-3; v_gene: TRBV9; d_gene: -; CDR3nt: TGTGCCAGCAGCGTGGCTTGGGACGAGGGTTATACGCAGTATTTT; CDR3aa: CASSVAWDEGYTQYF
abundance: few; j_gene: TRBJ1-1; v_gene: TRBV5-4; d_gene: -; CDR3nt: TGTGCCAGCAGGGGTGGGGCAGGAGAGGTTGAAGCTTTCTTT; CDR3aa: CASRGGAGEVEAFF
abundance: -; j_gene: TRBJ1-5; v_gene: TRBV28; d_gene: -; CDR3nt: TGTGCCACCTCCTTCTTTGCAGCGTATGATCAGCCCCAGCATTTT; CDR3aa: CATSFFAAYDQPQHF
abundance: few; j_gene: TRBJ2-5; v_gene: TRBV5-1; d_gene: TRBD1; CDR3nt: TGCGCCAGCAGCGCCAGACAGGGTGTAGTCTCTGAGACCCAGTACTTC; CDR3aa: CASSARQGVVSETQYF
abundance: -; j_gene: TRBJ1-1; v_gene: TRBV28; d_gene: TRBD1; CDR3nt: TGTGCCAGCAGGACCACCGGGACAGGGAACACTGAAGCTTTCTTT; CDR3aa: CASRTTGTGNTEAFF
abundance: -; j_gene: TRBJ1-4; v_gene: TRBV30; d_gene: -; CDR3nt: TGTGCCTGGAGTCGACAGGTGTCGGCTAATGAAAAACTGTTTTTT; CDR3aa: CAWSRQVSANEKLFF
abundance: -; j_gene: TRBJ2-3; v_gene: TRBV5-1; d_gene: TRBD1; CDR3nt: TGCGCCAGCAGCTTACCGGGACAGGGGGCAGATACGCAGTATTTT; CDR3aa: CASSLPGQGADTQYF
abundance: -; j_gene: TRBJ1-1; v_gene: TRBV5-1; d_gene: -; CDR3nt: TGCGCCAGCAGCGGGAGGGTCGAAGGCACTGAAGCTTTCTTT; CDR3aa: CASSGRVEGTEAFF
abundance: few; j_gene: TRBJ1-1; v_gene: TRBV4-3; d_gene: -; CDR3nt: TGCGCCAGCAGCTCTCAGGGGTCCACTGAAGCTTTCTTT; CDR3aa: CASSSQGSTEAFF
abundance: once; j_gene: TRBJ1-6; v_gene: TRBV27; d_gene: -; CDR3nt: TGTGCCAGCAGTACAAGGGGAGGGGGGGGAAATTCACCCCTCCACTTT; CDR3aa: CASSTRGGGGNSPLHF
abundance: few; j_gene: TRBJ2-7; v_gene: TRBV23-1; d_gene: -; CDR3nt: TGCGCCAGGGAAGGGTCAACGTGTTGCGAGCAGTACTTC; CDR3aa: CAREGSTCCEQYF
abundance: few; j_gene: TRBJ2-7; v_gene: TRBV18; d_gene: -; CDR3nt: TGTGCCAGCTCACCTTACGGAGCCCCCTACGAGCAGTACTTC; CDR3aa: CASSPYGAPYEQYF
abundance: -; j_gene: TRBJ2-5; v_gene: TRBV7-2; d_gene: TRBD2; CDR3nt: TGTGCCAGCAGATCCACTAGCGCCCAAGAGACCCAGTACTTC; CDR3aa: CASRSTSAQETQYF
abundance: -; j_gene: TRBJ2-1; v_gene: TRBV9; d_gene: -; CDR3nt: TGTGCCAGCAGCCCCCAGAAGACAGACCGCTCCTACAATGAGCAGTTCTTC; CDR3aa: CASSPQKTDRSYNEQFF
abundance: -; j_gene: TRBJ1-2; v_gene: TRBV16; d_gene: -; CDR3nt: TGTGCCAGCAGCCAATCTCGGAGCACAGGGTACTATGGCTACACCTTC; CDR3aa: CASSQSRSTGYYGYTF
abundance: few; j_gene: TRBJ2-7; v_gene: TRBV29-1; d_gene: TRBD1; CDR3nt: TGCAGCGTCGGGGCCGGGACAGGGAGAAGCGAGCAGTACTTC; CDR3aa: CSVGAGTGRSEQYF
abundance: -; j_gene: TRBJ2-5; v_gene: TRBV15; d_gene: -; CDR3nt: TGTGCCACCAGCAGAGGATGGGGACTACAGGGGCAAGAGACCCAGTACTTC; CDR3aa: CATSRGWGLQGQETQYF
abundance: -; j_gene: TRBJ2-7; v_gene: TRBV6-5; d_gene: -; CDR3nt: TGTGCCAGCAGTCGCGGGATTAGCTCCTACGAGCAGTACTTC; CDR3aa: CASSRGISSYEQYF
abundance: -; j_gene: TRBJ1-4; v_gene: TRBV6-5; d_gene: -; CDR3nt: -; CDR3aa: CASSSSGQGGEKLFF
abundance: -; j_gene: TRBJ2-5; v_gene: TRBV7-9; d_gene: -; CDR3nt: TGTGCCAGCAGACCTGGGGGAGTGGAGACCCAGTACTTC; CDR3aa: CASRPGGVETQYF
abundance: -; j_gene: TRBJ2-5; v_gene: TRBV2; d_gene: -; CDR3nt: TGTGCCAGCAGTGTGGAGAGTAAAGAGACCCAGTACTTC; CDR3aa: CASSVESKETQYF
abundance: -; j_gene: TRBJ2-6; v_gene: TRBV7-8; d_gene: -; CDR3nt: TGTGCCAGCAGCGGAAGTATAGCTGGGGCCAACGTCCTGACTTTC; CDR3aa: CASSGSIAGANVLTF
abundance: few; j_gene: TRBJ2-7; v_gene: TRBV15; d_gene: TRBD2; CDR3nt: TGTGCCACCAGCAGAGAAACTAGCGGCTCCTACGAGCAGTACTTC; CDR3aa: CATSRETSGSYEQYF
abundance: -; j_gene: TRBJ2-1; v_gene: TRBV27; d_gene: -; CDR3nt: TGTGCCAGCAGTTCCACCCCTTATCGGGACGGCAATGAGCAGTTCTTC; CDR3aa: CASSSTPYRDGNEQFF
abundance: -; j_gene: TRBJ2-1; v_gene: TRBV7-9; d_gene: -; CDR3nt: TGTGCCAGCAGCTCCTCCTTGAGGGGTGAGCAGTTCTTC; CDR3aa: CASSSSLRGEQFF
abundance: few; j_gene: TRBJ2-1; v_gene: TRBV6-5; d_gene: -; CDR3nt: TGTGCCAGCAGTTATGATGGCTACAATGAGCAGTTCTTC; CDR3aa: CASSYDGYNEQFF
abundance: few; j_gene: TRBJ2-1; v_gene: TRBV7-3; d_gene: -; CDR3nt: TGTGCCAGCAGCCTGGGCCGGAACTACGTGCGGAATGAGCAGTTCTTC; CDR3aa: CASSLGRNYVRNEQFF
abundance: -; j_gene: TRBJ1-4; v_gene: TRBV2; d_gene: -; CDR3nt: TGTGCCAGCAGCGAGGATACAGGACGCGAAAAACTGTTTTTT; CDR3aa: CASSEDTGREKLFF
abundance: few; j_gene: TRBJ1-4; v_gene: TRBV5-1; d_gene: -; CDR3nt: TGCGCCAGCAGCAGAGTTCAGGGGCTGGATGAAAAACTGTTTTTT; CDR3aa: CASSRVQGLDEKLFF
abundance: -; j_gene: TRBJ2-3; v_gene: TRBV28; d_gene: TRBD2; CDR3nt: TGTGCCAGCAGTTTATGGGCGGGGGTTAGCACAGATACGCAGTATTTT; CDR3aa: CASSLWAGVSTDTQYF
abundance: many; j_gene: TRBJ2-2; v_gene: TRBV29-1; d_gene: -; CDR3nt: TGCAGCGTAGCGGACACCGGGGAGCTGTTTTTT; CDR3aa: CSVADTGELFF
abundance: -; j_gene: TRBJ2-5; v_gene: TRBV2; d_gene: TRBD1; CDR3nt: TGTGCCAGCAGGAAGACAGGGGGCGAAGAGACCCAGTACTTC; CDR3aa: CASRKTGGEETQYF
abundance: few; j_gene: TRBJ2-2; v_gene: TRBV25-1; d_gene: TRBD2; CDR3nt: TGTGCCAGCAGCTGGACTAGCGGGAGGGTCTCGAACACCGGGGAGCTGTTTTTT; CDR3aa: CASSWTSGRVSNTGELFF
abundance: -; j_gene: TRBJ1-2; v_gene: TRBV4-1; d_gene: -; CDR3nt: TGCGCCAGCAGCCAAGATTTCCAGGGTAACTATGGCTACACCTTC; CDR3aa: CASSQDFQGNYGYTF
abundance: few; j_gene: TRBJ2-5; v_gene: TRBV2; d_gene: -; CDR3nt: TGTGCCAGCAGTGGATCAACCGGGACGGGGGAGACCCAGTACTTC; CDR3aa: CASSGSTGTGETQYF
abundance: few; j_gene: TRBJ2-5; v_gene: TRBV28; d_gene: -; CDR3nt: TGTGCCAGCAGTGGCCGCGGCAGCCGAGAGACCCAGTACTTC; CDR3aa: CASSGRGSRETQYF
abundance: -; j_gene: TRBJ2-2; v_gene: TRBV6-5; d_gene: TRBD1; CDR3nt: TGTGCCAGCAGACGACAGGGCGGCACCGGGGAGCTGTTTTTT; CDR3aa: CASRRQGGTGELFF
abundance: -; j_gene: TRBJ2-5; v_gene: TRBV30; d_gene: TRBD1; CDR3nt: TGTGCCTCGGGGACAGGGGGAGGTTTAGAGACCCAGTACTTC; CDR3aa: CASGTGGGLETQYF
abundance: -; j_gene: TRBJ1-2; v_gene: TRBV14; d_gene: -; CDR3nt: TGTGCCAGCAGCCACAGGGTTGATGACTATGGCTACACCTTC; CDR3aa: CASSHRVDDYGYTF
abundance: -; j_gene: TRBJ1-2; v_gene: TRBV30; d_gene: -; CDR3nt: TGTGCCTGGAAACAAAGGGGGTTACCCTATGGCTACACCTTC; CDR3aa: CAWKQRGLPYGYTF
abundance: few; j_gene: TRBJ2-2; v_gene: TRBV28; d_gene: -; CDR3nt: TGTGCCAGCAGTCAGACAGGCTGGGAGCTGTTTTTT; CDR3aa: CASSQTGWELFF
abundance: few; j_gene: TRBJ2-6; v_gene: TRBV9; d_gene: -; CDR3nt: TGTGCCAGCAGCGAAGGGGAATCTGGGGCCAACGTCCTGACTTTC; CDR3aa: CASSEGESGANVLTF
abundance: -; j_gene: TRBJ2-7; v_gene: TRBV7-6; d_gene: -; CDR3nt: TGTGCCAGCAGCGTTGATTTGGAGGGAACTTTAGAGCAGTACTTC; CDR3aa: CASSVDLEGTLEQYF
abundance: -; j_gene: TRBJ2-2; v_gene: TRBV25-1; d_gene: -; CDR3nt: TGTGCCAGCAGCCCCTCAGGGTCCATCCGCACCGGGGAGCTGTTTTTT; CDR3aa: CASSPSGSIRTGELFF
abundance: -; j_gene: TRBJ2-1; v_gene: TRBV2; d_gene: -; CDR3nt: TGTGCCACCCAAACTAGTACGCCCCGCAATGAGCAGTTCTTC; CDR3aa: CATQTSTPRNEQFF
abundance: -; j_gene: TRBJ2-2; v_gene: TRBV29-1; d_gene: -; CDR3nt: TGCAGCGCTGGACGGAGAACCGGGAAGCTGTTTTTT; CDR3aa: CSAGRRTGKLFF
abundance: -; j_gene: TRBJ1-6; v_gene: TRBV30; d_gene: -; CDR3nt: TGTGCCTGGAGCGCCATTACTTCTGGTTCACCCCTCCACTTT; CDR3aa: CAWSAITSGSPLHF